The next 5 T cell receptor beta chains were all read from a single sample in a study of early T cells in non-severe SARS-CoV-2 infection. TCRdb processed the 5' RACE reads anew with MiXCR; each CDR3 protein has one entry. In the table there are fewer than 85,000 distinct CDR3 sequences, about 16% of which are singletons. Input material: whole blood. The receptor set was obtained from an adult who was a healthcare worker with PCR-confirmed SARS-CoV-2 infection or an uninfected control (not recorded which).

This clonotype occurred a few times. This chain links TRBV12-3 or TRBV12-4 with TRBJ2-3; either TRBD1 or TRBD2 may supply D (6 bases each). The CDR3 has 15 amino acids. Trimming pared 7 bases from V and 3 bases from J, leaving 17 bases between. CDR3 region: CASTHIGGQTDTQYF. DNA for the CDR3: TGTGCCAGCACCCATATCGGGGGCCAAACAGATACGCAGTATTTT.

The CDR3 bases are TGCAGCGTTGAAGGGACTAGCGGGGGAACAATAGAGACCCAGTACTTC. The encoded protein is CSVEGTSGGTIETQYF. The V gene is TRBV29-1, the J gene TRBJ2-5, with 13 bases fitting TRBD2. The V segment lost 1 base and the J segment 4 bases; nucleotides outside the gene matches: 6. CDR1 and CDR2 from the germline V gene are SQVTM and ANQGSEA. The CDR3 is 16 residues long.

CDR3 in amino acids: CASSQARSGTGKKLFF. The CDR3 DNA sequence: TGTGCCAGCAGCCAAGCCCGAAGCGGGACAGGGAAGAAACTGTTTTTT. The rearrangement links TRBV3-1 to TRBJ1-4, with 9 bases fitting TRBD1. The CDR3 totals 16 residues. CDR1 is LGHDT and CDR2 is YNNKEL in the germline V gene (reference sequence). The J segment lost 11 bases and the V segment lost 1 base, leaving 11 bases of the junction unmatched.

In this sample, this clonotype turned up many times. The V and J genes are TRBV7-8 and TRBJ2-5; no reliable D call. From germline, CDR1 is SGHVS and CDR2 FQNEAQ. V was pared by 5 bases and J by 3 bases, with 10 bases between. CDR3 size: 13 residues. The CDR3 here is CASSPPKEETQYF. CDR3 nucleotides: TGTGCCAGCAGCCCCCCAAAAGAAGAGACCCAGTACTTC.

The CDR3 sequence: CASSLAVPSGTDTQYF. DNA of the CDR3: TGTGCCAGCAGCTTAGCGGTTCCTAGCGGCACAGATACGCAGTATTTT. The chain recombines TRBV7-6 with TRBJ2-3, with D possibly TRBD2 on 6 matching bases. Per germline, CDR1 SGHVS and CDR2 FNYEAQ. The V end lost 0 bases, the J end lost 1 base, and 11 bases lay between the germline ends. This CDR3 has 16 residues.